Listed below are T cell receptor beta chains from one sample, sequenced in a study of cytomegalovirus exposure and HLA in healthy donors. TCRdb keeps only in-frame clones here, not all; method: immunoSEQ multiplex PCR. The data hold approximately 170,000 clones, with 80% to 85% observed a single time. Sequences were obtained from PBMCs. The receptor set was obtained from a male donor in good health and CMV-seronegative. Each CDR3 is given with its conserved first and last residue. Fields, in order: D gene, J gene, V gene, clone size, CDR3 DNA, CDR3 protein. D genes are given only for firm matches. The size field is filled for only some rows; it gives once, few, many or a size class.

TRBD1 TRBJ1-5 TRBV19 . TGTGCCAGTAGTCCCCCCCCGACAGGGGGCCCCAATCAGCCCCAGCATTTT CASSPPPTGGPNQPQHF
. TRBJ2-1 TRBV5-1 . TGCGCCAGCAGGAGGTCTCCCGATCCCTACAATGAGCAGTTCTTC CASRRSPDPYNEQFF
. TRBJ1-2 TRBV9 . TGTGCCAGCCAAGGAGGGTCCTATGGCTACACCTTC CASQGGSYGYTF
. TRBJ1-3 TRBV29-1 . TGCAGCGCCAGTCAGGGTGGAAACACCATATATTTT CSASQGGNTIYF
TRBD2 TRBJ2-3 TRBV2 . TGTGCCAGCAGTGAACTAGCGGGGGGCGTCACAGATACGCAGTATTTT CASSELAGGVTDTQYF
. TRBJ1-1 TRBV5-1 once TGCGCCAGCAGCCCGGGGGGACAATCGTTGAACACTGAAGCTTTCTTT CASSPGGQSLNTEAFF
TRBD1 TRBJ1-5 TRBV5-1 once TGCGCCAGCAGACTGGACAGGGGCAATCAGCCCCAGCATTTT CASRLDRGNQPQHF
. TRBJ2-5 TRBV7-9 . TGTGCCAGCAGCTCCAGGGCCCAGAAACAAGAGACCCAGTACTTC CASSSRAQKQETQYF
TRBD1 TRBJ2-1 TRBV29-1 . TGCAGCGCCGTGGACAGGGTAAAATACAATGAGCAGTTCTTC CSAVDRVKYNEQFF
TRBD1 TRBJ2-5 TRBV6-1 . TGTGCCAGCAGTGGGGGGACAGGGGCGACCCAGTACTTC CASSGGTGATQYF
TRBD1 TRBJ1-5 TRBV2 few TGTGCCAGCACCAGGGACAGGGCCCAGCCCCAGCATTTT CASTRDRAQPQHF
TRBD1 TRBJ1-2 TRBV15 . TGTGCCACCAGCAGAGTAGGAGGGGGCAGCTATGGCTACACCTTC CATSRVGGGSYGYTF
. TRBJ1-6 TRBV2 once TGTGCCAGCATCGGAACAGGGTGGAATTCACCCCTCCACTTT CASIGTGWNSPLHF
TRBD1 TRBJ1-5 TRBV10-3 . TGTGCCATTAGACAGGGGGCCGATCAGCCCCAGCATTTT CAIRQGADQPQHF